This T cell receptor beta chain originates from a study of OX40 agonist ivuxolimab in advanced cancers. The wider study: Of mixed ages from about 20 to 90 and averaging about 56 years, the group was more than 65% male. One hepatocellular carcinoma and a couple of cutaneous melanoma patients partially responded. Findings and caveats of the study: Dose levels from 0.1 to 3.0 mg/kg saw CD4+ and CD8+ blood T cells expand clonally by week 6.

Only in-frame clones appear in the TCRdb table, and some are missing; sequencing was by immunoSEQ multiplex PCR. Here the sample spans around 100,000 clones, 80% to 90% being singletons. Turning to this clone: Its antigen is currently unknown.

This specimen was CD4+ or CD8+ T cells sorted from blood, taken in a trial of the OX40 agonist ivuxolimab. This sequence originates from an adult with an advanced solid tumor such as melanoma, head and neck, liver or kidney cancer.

The CDR3 here is CAISGGEYYGYTF. In DNA form, the CDR3 reads TGTGCCATCAGTGGAGGGGAGTACTATGGCTACACCTTC. This chain connects TRBV10-3 to TRBJ1-2, with D tentatively TRBD1 (5 bases). The CDR3 consists of 13 residues. Trimming took 4 bases from V and 3 from J, leaving 9 bases between them. Germline V CDR1 and CDR2: ENHRY, SYGVKD.